What follows are 10 T cell receptor beta chains derived from one specimen sequenced in a study of control samples from healthy donors and cancer patients. The assay was immunoSEQ multiplex PCR, and TCRdb's table has in-frame clones only and misses some. The sample contains 90,000 or so clones, about 88% of which appear only once. Sequencing was performed on blood. The source of these receptors is a woman in her sixties or seventies in good health.

The V gene is TRBV4-3, the J gene TRBJ1-3, with a possible D match to TRBD1 (5 bases). This CDR3 has 14 amino acids. Germline values: CDR1 LGHNA, CDR2 YSLEER. Trimming stripped 5 bases from V and 5 bases from J, with 13 bases between. The CDR3 region is CASSEAGSRNTIYF. CDR3 in DNA: TGCGCCAGCAGCGAGGCAGGGTCGAGAAACACCATATATTTT.

This rearrangement joins TRBV2 to TRBJ1-2; 8 bases fit TRBD1. Germline CDR1 reads SNHLY; CDR2 reads FYNNEI. The CDR3 is 12 residues long. The V gene end was trimmed by 5 bases and the J gene end by 8 bases; junction bases not matched to a gene: 4. The DNA for the CDR3 is TGTGCCAGCAGTTCCAGGGGGCGGGGCTACACCTTC. Amino acid sequence: CASSSRGRGYTF. Drawing the rest from reference TRBV2 and TRBJ1-2, the complete variable domain is EPEVTQTPSHQVTQMGQEVILRCVPISNHLYFYWYRQILGQKVEFLVSFYNNEISEKSEIFDDQFSVERPDGSNFTLKIRSTKLEDSAMYFCASSSRGRGYTFGSGTRLTVV.

V and J are TRBV11-2 and TRBJ2-3, with 9 bases matching TRBD2. The V gene end was trimmed by 3 bases and the J gene end by 3 bases; junction bases not matched to a gene: 7. CDR1 and CDR2 from the germline V gene are SGHAT and FQNNGV. This CDR3 comprises 16 residues. The CDR3 loop is CASSLWGLAGTDTQYF. The CDR3, as DNA: TGTGCCAGCAGCTTGTGGGGGCTAGCGGGAACAGATACGCAGTATTTT.

J is TRBJ1-1 and V is TRBV3-1 (or the pseudogene TRBV3-2); no firm D call. CDR1 and CDR2 from the germline V gene are LGHDT and YNNKEL (reference sequence). Trimming left V 4 bases short and J 5 bases short, with 14 bases between. This CDR3 comprises 14 residues. The CDR3 loop is CASSPSASGTEAFF. Here the CDR3 DNA reads TGTGCCAGCAGCCCCTCCGCCTCGGGGACTGAAGCTTTCTTT.

This clone was observed once. The chain is built from TRBV2 and TRBJ1-3; D is uncertain. Trimming cost V 8 bases and J 0 bases, with 11 bases left between them. Germline lookup yields CDR1 SNHLY and CDR2 FYNNEI. This CDR3 region has 14 residues. CDR3 DNA: TGTGCCAGCGAGGAGGGTTTCTCTGGAAACACCATATATTTT. Protein: CASEEGFSGNTIYF.

V usage is TRBV7-2 and J usage is TRBJ2-7; TRBD2 is a possible D gene (6 bases). The CDR3 is 14 amino acids. The V end lost 4 bases, the J end lost 3 bases, and 13 bases lay between the germline ends. The germline CDR1 and CDR2 sequences are SGHTA and FQGNSA. This CDR3 reads CASSSDRGFYEQYF. In DNA, the CDR3 is TGTGCCAGCAGCTCGGACCGGGGGTTCTACGAGCAGTACTTC.

The rearrangement uses TRBV7-9 and TRBJ1-3, with TRBD1 as a possible D gene (5 bases). Trimming stripped 5 bases from V and 0 bases from J, with 11 bases between. The germline CDR1 and CDR2 sequences are SEHNR and FQNEAQ (reference sequence). CDR3 length equals 15 residues. The CDR3 DNA follows: TGTGCCAGCAGCCTACAGGCCACCTCTGGAAACACCATATATTTT. It is translated as CASSLQATSGNTIYF.

The chain is built from TRBV18 and TRBJ2-7; the match to TRBD1 covers 12 bases. Germline loops: CDR1 KGHSH, CDR2 LQKENI. The CDR3 contains 14 residues. After removal of 3 bases from V and 4 bases from J, the junction contained 1 base not matched to a gene. CDR3 residues: CASSPGQGAYEQYF. CDR3 bases: TGTGCCAGCTCACCGGGACAGGGGGCATACGAGCAGTACTTC.

This chain joins TRBV7-8 and TRBJ2-1, with 7 positions matching TRBD2. The J segment lost 5 bases and the V segment lost 0 bases, leaving 13 bases of the junction unmatched. Germline CDR1 SGHVS, CDR2 FQNEAQ. CDR3 length: 18 residues. CDR3 nucleotides: TGTGCCAGCAGCTTAGCTACCTTGGGACTACGCGGGGACAATGAGCAGTTCTTC. Translating it yields CASSLATLGLRGDNEQFF.

This chain uses TRBV30 with TRBJ1-6; 8 nucleotides match TRBD1. J gave up 0 bases and V 5 bases, and 3 bases lay outside the gene matches. This CDR3 contains 15 residues. Germline loops: CDR1 GTSNPN, CDR2 SVGIG (reference sequence). CDR3 bases: TGTGCCTGGGGACAGGGAAGCTCCTATAATTCACCCCTCCACTTT. This encodes CAWGQGSSYNSPLHF.